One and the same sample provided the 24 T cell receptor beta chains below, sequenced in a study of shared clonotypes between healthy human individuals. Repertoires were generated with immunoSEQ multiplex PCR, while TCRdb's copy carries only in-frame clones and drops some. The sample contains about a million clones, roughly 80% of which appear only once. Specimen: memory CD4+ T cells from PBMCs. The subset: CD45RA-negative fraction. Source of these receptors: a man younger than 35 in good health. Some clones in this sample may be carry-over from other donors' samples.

The CDR3 bases are TGTGCCAGCAGTGCCGGACAGCTGAACACCGGGGAGCTGTTTTTT. This sequence encodes CASSAGQLNTGELFF. The chain combines TRBV28 with TRBJ2-2; a weak D match, TRBD1 (6 bases). Germline V CDR1 and CDR2: MDHEN, SYDVKM. CDR3 size: 15 residues. With 5 bases removed from V and 1 base from J, the gap between germline ends came to 11 bases. Full variable domain (outside the CDR3, taken from reference TRBV28 and TRBJ2-2): DVKVTQSSRYLVKRTGEKVFLECVQDMDHENMFWYRQDPGLGLRLIYFSYDVKMKEKGDIPEGYSVSREKKERFSLILESASTNQTSMYLCASSAGQLNTGELFFGEGSRLTVL.

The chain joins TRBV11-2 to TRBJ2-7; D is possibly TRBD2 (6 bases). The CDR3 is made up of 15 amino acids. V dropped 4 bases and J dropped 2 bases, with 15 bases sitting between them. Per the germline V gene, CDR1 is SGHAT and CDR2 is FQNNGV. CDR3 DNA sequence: TGTGCCAGCAGCTGGGCCCCCGGGGAGGCCTACGAGCAGTACTTC. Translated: CASSWAPGEAYEQYF.

The CDR3 region is CASSSRGKAEAFF. Here the CDR3 DNA reads TGTGCCAGCAGTTCCAGGGGCAAGGCTGAAGCTTTCTTT. This sequence joins TRBV28 and TRBJ1-1; D perhaps matches TRBD1 (6 bases). V lost 4 bases and J lost 6, with 12 bases in between. The CDR3 runs to 13 residues. Germline CDR1 is MDHEN and CDR2 is SYDVKM.

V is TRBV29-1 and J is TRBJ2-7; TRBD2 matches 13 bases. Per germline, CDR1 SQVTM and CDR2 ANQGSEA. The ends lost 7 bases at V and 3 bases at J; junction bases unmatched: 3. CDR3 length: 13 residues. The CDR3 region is CSGRTSGSYEQYF. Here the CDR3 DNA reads TGCAGCGGACGGACTAGCGGGAGCTACGAGCAGTACTTC.

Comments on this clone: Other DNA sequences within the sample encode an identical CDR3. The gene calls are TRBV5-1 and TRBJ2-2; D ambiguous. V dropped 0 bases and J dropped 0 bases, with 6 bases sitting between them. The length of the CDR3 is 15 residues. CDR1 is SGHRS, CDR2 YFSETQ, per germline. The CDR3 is CASSLGATNTGELFF. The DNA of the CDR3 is TGCGCCAGCAGCTTGGGGGCGACGAACACCGGGGAGCTGTTTTTT.

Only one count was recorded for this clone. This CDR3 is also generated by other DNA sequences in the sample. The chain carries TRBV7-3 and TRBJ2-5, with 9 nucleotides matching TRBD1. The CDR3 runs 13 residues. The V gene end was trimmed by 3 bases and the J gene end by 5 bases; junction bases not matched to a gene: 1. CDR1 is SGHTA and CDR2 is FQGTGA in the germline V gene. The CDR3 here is CASSFDRGETQYF. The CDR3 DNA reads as TGTGCCAGCAGCTTTGACAGGGGGGAGACCCAGTACTTC.

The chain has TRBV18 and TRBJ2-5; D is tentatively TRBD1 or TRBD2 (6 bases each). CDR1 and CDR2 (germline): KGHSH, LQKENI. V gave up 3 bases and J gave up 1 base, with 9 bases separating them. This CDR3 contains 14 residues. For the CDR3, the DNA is TGTGCCAGCTCACCGGGGGGCAGCCAAGAGACCCAGTACTTC. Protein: CASSPGGSQETQYF.

CDR3 nucleotide sequence: TGTGCCAGCTCACCACCCGGACAGGGCGGCGGTGGCTACACCTTC. Amino acid sequence: CASSPPGQGGGGYTF. V gene TRBV18 combines with J gene TRBJ1-2, with 8 positions matching TRBD1. The CDR3 has 15 residues. V shed 0 bases and J 7 bases; nucleotides not matched to a gene: 7. The V gene's germline CDR1 is KGHSH and CDR2 LQKENI.

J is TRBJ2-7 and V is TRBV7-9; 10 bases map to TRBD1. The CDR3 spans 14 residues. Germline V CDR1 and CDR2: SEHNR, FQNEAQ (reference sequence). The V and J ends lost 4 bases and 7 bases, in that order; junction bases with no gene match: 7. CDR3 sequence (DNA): TGTGCCAGCAGCTGGGGGACAGGGGAGGGAGAGCAGTACTTC. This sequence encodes CASSWGTGEGEQYF.

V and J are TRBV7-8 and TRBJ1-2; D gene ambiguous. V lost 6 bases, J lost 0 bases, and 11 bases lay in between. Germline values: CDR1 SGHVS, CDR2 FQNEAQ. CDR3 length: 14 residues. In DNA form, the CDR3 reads TGTGCCAGCAGTAAGAACAGAGCTAACTATGGCTACACCTTC. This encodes CASSKNRANYGYTF.

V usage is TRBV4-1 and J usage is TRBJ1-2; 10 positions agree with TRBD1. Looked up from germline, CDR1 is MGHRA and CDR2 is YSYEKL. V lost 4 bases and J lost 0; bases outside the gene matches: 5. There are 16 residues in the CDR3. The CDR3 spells CASSRDRGPANYGYTF. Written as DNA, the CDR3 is TGCGCCAGCAGCCGCGACAGGGGGCCGGCTAACTATGGCTACACCTTC.

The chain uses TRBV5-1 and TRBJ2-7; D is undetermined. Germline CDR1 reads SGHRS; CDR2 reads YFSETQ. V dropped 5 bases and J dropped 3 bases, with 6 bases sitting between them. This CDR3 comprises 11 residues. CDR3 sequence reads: CASSYLYEQYF. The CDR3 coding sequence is TGCGCCAGCAGTTACCTCTACGAGCAGTACTTC. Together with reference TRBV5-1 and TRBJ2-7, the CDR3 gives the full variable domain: KAGVTQTPRYLIKTRGQQVTLSCSPISGHRSVSWYQQTPGQGLQFLFEYFSETQRNKGNFPGRFSGRQFSNSRSEMNVSTLELGDSALYLCASSYLYEQYFGPGTRLTVT.

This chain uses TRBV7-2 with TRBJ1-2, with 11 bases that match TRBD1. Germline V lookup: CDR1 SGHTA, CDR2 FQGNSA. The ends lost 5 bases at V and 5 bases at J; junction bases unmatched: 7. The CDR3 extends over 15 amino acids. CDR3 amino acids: CASSPDGTGGYGYTF. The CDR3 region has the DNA TGTGCCAGCAGCCCAGACGGGACAGGGGGTTATGGCTACACCTTC.

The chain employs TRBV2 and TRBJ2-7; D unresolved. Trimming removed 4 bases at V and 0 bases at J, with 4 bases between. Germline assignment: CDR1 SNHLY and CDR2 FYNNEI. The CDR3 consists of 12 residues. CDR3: CASSAHSYEQYF. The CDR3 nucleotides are TGTGCCAGCAGTGCCCACTCCTACGAGCAGTACTTC.

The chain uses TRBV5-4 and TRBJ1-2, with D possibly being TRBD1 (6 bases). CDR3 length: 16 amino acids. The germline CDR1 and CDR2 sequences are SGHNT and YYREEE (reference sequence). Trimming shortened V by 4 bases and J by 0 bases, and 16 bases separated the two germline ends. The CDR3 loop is CASSKAGQPSNYGYTF. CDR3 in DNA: TGTGCCAGCAGCAAAGCCGGACAGCCTTCTAACTATGGCTACACCTTC. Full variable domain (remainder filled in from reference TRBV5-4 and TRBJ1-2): ETGVTQSPTHLIKTRGQQVTLRCSSQSGHNTVSWYQQALGQGPQFIFQYYREEENGRGNFPPRFSGLQFPNYSSELNVNALELDDSALYLCASSKAGQPSNYGYTFGSGTRLTVV.

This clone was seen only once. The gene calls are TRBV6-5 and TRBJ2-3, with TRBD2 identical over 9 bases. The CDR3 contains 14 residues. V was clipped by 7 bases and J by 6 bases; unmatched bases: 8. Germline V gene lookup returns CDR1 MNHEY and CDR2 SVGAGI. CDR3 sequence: CASKSGRISDTQYF. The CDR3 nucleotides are TGTGCCAGCAAGAGCGGGAGGATTTCGGATACGCAGTATTTT.

CDR3 residues: CATSLLAGVDEQYF. CDR3 bases: TGTGCCACCAGCCTTCTAGCGGGAGTCGACGAGCAGTACTTC. V gene TRBV15 combines with J gene TRBJ2-7; 10 bases map to TRBD2. The germline V gene has CDR1 LNHNV and CDR2 YYDKDF (reference sequence). V lost 5 bases to trimming and J lost 5 bases; unmatched junction nucleotides: 6. The CDR3 length is 14 residues.

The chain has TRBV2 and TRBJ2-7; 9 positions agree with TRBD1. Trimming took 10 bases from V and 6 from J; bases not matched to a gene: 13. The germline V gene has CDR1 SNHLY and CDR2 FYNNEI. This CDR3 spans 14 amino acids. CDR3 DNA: TGTGCCACCCGCCGGACAGGGGAACTGGGCGAGCAGTACTTC. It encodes CATRRTGELGEQYF.

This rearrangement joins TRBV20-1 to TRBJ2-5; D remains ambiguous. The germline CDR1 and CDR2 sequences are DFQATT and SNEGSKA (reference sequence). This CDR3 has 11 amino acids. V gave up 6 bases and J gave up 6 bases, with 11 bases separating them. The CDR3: CSAGTGQTQYF. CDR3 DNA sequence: TGCAGTGCCGGAACGGGTCAGACCCAGTACTTC.

The CDR3 sequence: CASSDPTLTGGEQFF. In nucleotides, the CDR3 is TGTGCCAGCAGTGACCCCACTCTAACCGGGGGTGAGCAGTTCTTC. This chain links TRBV6-4 with TRBJ2-1; possible D gene TRBD2, 6 bases. This CDR3 has 15 residues. Trimming removed 2 bases from V and 9 bases from J, with 17 bases in between. CDR1 is MRHNA and CDR2 is SNTAGT in the germline V gene.

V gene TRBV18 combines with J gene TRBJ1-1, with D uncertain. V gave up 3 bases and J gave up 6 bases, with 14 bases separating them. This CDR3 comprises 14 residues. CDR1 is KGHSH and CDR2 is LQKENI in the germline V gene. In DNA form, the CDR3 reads TGTGCCAGCTCACCCGGGGATTCGTTCGCTGAAGCTTTCTTT. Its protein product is CASSPGDSFAEAFF.

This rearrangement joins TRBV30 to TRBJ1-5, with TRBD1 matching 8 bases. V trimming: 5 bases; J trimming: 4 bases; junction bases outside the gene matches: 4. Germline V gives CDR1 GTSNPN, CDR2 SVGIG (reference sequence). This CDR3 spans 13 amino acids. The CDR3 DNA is TGTGCCTGGGGACAGGGTGGGAATCAGCCCCAGCATTTT. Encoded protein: CAWGQGGNQPQHF.

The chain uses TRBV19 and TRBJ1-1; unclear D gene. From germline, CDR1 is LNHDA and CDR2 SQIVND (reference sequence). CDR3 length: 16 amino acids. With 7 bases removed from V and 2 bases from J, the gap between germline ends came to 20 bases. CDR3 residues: CASIESGARINTEAFF. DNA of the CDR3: TGTGCCAGTATAGAATCGGGCGCCCGGATCAACACTGAAGCTTTCTTT.

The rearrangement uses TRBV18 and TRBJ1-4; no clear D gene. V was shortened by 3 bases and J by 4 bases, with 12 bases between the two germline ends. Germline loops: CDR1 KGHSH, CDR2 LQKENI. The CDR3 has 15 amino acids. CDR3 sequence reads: CASSPRTENNEKLFF. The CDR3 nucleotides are TGTGCCAGCTCACCCAGGACCGAGAATAATGAAAAACTGTTTTTT.